The rows below give T cell receptor beta chains drawn from one sample of a study of T cell responses to AZD1222 COVID-19 vaccine. Libraries were prepared by immunoSEQ multiplex PCR; TCRdb keeps only in-frame clonotypes and omits some of them. The sample shows 40,000 to 55,000 clones, about 92% of them seen only once. Sequences were derived from peripheral blood, sampled 28 days after the second AZD1222 dose. Receptors were obtained from an adult who received the AZD1222 COVID-19 vaccine. Each CDR3 is given with its conserved first and last residue. D genes are given only for firm matches. Only part of the rows carry a size: once, few, many, or a class if the clone is expanded.

v_call,j_call,clone_size,d_call,cdr3_aa,cdr3_nt
TRBV9,TRBJ2-7,few,TRBD2,CASSRGLAGGLDEQYF,TGTGCCAGCAGCCGAGGACTAGCGGGGGGGCTCGACGAGCAGTACTTC
TRBV12-3/TRBV12-4,TRBJ1-6,.,.,CASPGGNSPLHF,TGTGCCAGCCCGGGCGGTAATTCACCCCTCCACTTT
TRBV7-8,TRBJ2-2,.,TRBD1,CASRADRVNTGELFF,TGTGCCAGCAGGGCTGACAGGGTCAACACCGGGGAGCTGTTTTTT
TRBV6-5,TRBJ1-2,.,.,CASSYSTGGYGYTF,TGTGCCAGCAGTTACTCGACTGGCGGCTATGGCTACACCTTC
TRBV5-5,TRBJ1-1,.,.,CASSLTYLGGGNTEAFF,TGTGCCAGCAGCTTGACATATCTCGGGGGAGGGAACACTGAAGCTTTCTTT
TRBV3-1/TRBV3-2,TRBJ2-1,.,TRBD1,CASSQFRDRGRSFYNEQFF,TGTGCCAGCAGCCAATTCCGGGACAGGGGGCGATCCTTCTACAATGAGCAGTTCTTC
TRBV6-1,TRBJ2-5,.,TRBD1,CASSEAGQTTPGETQYF,TGTGCCAGCAGTGAAGCGGGACAGACAACTCCAGGAGAGACCCAGTACTTC
TRBV4-3,TRBJ2-2,.,TRBD1,CPSRRLPPGQSRSFNTGELFF,TGCCCCAGCCGCCGACTACCTCCGGGACAGTCAAGATCTTTTAACACCGGGGAGCTGTTTTTT
TRBV5-6,TRBJ1-6,.,.,CASSPGPLNSPLHF,TGTGCCAGCAGCCCGGGACCGCTAAATTCACCCCTCCACTTT
TRBV18,TRBJ2-1,.,.,CASSPPGAGKHNEQFF,TGTGCCAGCTCACCACCGGGGGCAGGGAAGCACAATGAGCAGTTCTTC
TRBV14,TRBJ2-1,.,TRBD2,CASSLMERGGYEQFF,TGTGCCAGCAGCCTGATGGAGCGGGGGGGCTATGAGCAGTTCTTC
TRBV30,TRBJ2-5,.,.,CAWREGGLRETQYF,TGTGCCTGGAGAGAGGGGGGGCTGAGAGAGACCCAGTACTTC
TRBV15,TRBJ2-2,.,.,CATSRDDSTGELFF,TGTGCCACCAGCAGAGACGACAGCACCGGGGAGCTGTTTTTT
TRBV6-6,TRBJ2-7,.,TRBD2,CATWRASGMKTYEQYF,TGTGCCACCTGGCGGGCTAGCGGTATGAAAACCTACGAGCAGTACTTC
TRBV4-3,TRBJ2-2,once,.,CASSQEVGGRTGELFF,TGCGCCAGCAGCCAAGAGGTTGGGGGGCGGACCGGGGAGCTGTTTTTT
TRBV12-3/TRBV12-4,TRBJ1-6,.,.,CASSQGPGSPLHF,TGTGCCAGCAGTCAAGGGCCGGGTTCACCCCTCCACTTT
TRBV30,TRBJ1-6,.,.,CAWSDLGGGSPLHF,TGTGCCTGGAGTGACTTGGGGGGCGGTTCACCCCTCCACTTT
TRBV6-5,TRBJ2-2,.,.,CATDLDGLGTGELFF,TGTGCCACCGACTTAGACGGATTAGGGACCGGGGAGCTGTTTTTT
TRBV15,TRBJ2-1,.,TRBD1,CATSRGQGNNEQFF,TGTGCCACCAGCAGAGGACAGGGGAACAATGAGCAGTTCTTC
TRBV19,TRBJ2-1,.,.,CASTVLAGKNNEQFF,TGTGCCAGTACGGTACTGGCGGGGAAAAACAATGAGCAGTTCTTC
TRBV5-6,TRBJ2-7,.,.,CASSLAGTSYEQYF,TGTGCCAGCAGCTTAGCCGGGACCTCGTACGAGCAGTACTTC
TRBV4-3,TRBJ1-4,.,.,CASSPRTGMGEKLFF,TGCGCCAGCAGCCCGCGTACAGGAATGGGTGAAAAACTGTTTTTT
TRBV2,TRBJ2-5,.,.,CASSGFVGGIGETQYF,TGTGCCAGCAGTGGGTTCGTGGGGGGAATAGGAGAGACCCAGTACTTC
TRBV6-5,TRBJ2-2,.,TRBD2,CASSYSAGPGELFF,TGTGCCAGCAGTTACTCAGCGGGGCCCGGGGAGCTGTTTTTT
TRBV9,TRBJ1-5,.,.,CASSVGQDSNQPQHF,TGTGCCAGCAGCGTAGGTCAGGACAGCAATCAGCCCCAGCATTTT
TRBV19,TRBJ2-1,.,.,CASSITQRGNEQFF,TGTGCCAGTAGTATAACCCAGCGAGGGAATGAGCAGTTCTTC
TRBV11-2,TRBJ2-3,.,.,CASSLGVGTQYF,TGTGCCAGCAGCTTAGGGGTGGGCACGCAGTATTTT
TRBV5-1,TRBJ1-5,.,.,CASSRDGDQPQHF,TGCGCCAGCAGCAGGGACGGCGACCAGCCCCAGCATTTT
TRBV6-1,TRBJ1-2,.,.,CASSDAGNYGYTF,TGTGCCAGCAGTGACGCGGGGAACTATGGCTACACCTTC
TRBV7-2,TRBJ1-5,.,.,CASSSTGSGQPQHF,TGTGCCAGCAGCTCCACAGGGTCGGGGCAGCCCCAGCATTTT
TRBV5-1,TRBJ2-3,.,.,CASGNEGTRGAGDTQYF,TGCGCCAGCGGCAACGAGGGGACCCGGGGGGCTGGGGATACGCAGTATTTT
TRBV9,TRBJ1-3,once,TRBD1,CASSTTGGTLSGNTIYF,TGTGCCAGCAGCACAACAGGGGGAACTCTCTCTGGAAACACCATATATTTT
TRBV5-6,TRBJ1-1,once,TRBD1,CASTLGDRGTPEAFF,TGTGCCAGCACCTTAGGGGACAGGGGAACGCCTGAAGCTTTCTTT
TRBV11-3,TRBJ1-1,.,.,CASSLGGRGTEAFF,TGTGCCAGCAGCTTAGGAGGGCGCGGCACTGAAGCTTTCTTT
TRBV12-3/TRBV12-4,TRBJ2-3,.,.,CASSYSTDTQYF,TGTGCCAGCAGCTACTCCACAGATACGCAGTATTTT